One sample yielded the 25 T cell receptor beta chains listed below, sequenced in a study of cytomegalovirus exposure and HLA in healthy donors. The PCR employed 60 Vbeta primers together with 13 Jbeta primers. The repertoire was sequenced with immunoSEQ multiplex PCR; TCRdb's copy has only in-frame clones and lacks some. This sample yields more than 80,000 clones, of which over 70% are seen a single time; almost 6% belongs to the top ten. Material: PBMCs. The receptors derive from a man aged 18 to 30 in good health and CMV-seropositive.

CDR3 coding DNA: TGTGCCAGGGACAGGGGACTAGCCAAAAACATTCAGTACTTC. It codes for CARDRGLAKNIQYF. V is TRBV27 and J is TRBJ2-4; 9 bases align to TRBD1. There are 14 residues in the CDR3. Germline V gene sequence: CDR1 MNHEY, CDR2 SMNVEV (reference sequence). The trim removed 9 bases at V and 0 bases at J, leaving 3 bases unmatched.

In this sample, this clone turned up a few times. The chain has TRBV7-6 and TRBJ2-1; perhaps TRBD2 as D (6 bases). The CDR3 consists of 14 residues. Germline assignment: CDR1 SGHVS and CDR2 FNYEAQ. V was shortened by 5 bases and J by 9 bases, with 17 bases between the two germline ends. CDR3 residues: CASSRSGGATEQFF. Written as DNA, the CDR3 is TGTGCCAGCAGCCGTAGCGGAGGGGCCACTGAGCAGTTCTTC.

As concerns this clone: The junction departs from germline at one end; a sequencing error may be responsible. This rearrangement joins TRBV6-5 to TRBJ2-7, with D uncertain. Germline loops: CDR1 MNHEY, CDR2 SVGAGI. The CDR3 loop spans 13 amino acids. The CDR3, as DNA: TGTGCCAGCAGTTGGGCCAGCTCCAACGAGCAGTACTTC. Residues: CASSWASSNEQYF.

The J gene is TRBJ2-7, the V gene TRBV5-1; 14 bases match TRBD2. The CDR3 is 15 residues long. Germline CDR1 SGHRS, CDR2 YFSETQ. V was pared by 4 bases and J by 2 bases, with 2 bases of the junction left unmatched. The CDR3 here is CASSAGLAGAYEQYF. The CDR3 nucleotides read TGCGCCAGCAGCGCGGGACTAGCGGGAGCCTACGAGCAGTACTTC.

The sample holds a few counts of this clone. CDR3 sequence reads: CASSVVFNYGYTF. For the CDR3, the DNA is TGTGCCAGCAGCGTAGTATTTAACTATGGCTACACCTTC. V usage is TRBV9 and J usage is TRBJ1-2; D is unresolved. Between the trimmed V and J ends, which lost 0 bases and 1 base, there was a span of 4 bases. The CDR3 runs to 13 residues. Germline V CDR1 and CDR2: SGDLS, YYNGEE. Looking up the rest from reference TRBV9 and TRBJ1-2 gives the full variable domain: DSGVTQTPKHLITATGQRVTLRCSPRSGDLSVYWYQQSLDQGLQFLIQYYNGEERAKGNILERFSAQQFPDLHSELNLSSLELGDSALYFCASSVVFNYGYTFGSGTRLTVV.

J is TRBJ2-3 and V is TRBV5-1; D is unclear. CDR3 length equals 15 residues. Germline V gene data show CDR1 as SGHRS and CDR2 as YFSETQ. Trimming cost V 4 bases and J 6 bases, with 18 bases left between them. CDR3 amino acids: CASSDSDPSVDTQYF. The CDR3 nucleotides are TGCGCCAGCAGCGACTCAGACCCTAGTGTGGATACGCAGTATTTT. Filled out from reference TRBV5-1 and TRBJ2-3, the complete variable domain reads KAGVTQTPRYLIKTRGQQVTLSCSPISGHRSVSWYQQTPGQGLQFLFEYFSETQRNKGNFPGRFSGRQFSNSRSEMNVSTLELGDSALYLCASSDSDPSVDTQYFGPGTRLTVL.

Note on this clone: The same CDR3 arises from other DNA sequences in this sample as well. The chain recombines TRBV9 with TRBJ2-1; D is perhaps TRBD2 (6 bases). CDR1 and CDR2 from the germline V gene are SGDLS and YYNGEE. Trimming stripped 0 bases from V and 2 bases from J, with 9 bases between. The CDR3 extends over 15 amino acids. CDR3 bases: TGTGCCAGCAGCGTAGTTGGAGGGACCTACAATGAGCAGTTCTTC. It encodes CASSVVGGTYNEQFF.

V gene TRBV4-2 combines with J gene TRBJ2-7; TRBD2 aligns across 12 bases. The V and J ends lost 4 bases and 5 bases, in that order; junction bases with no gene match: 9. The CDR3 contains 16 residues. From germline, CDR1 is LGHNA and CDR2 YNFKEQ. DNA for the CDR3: TGTGCCAGCAGCCGAACGACTAGCGGGAGATTCAACGAGCAGTACTTC. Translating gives CASSRTTSGRFNEQYF.

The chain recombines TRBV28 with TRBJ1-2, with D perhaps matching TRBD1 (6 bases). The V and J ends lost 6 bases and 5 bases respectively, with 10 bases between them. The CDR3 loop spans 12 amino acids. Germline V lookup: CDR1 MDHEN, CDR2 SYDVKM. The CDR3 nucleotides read TGTGCCAGCAGATATGGACAGTATGGCTACACCTTC. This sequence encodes CASRYGQYGYTF.

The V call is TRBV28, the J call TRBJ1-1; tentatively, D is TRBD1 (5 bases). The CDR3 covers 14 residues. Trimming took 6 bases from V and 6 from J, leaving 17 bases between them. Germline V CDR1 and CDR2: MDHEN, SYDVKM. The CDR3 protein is CASSGGDALAEAFF. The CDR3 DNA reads TGTGCCAGCAGCGGGGGGGATGCTTTGGCTGAAGCTTTCTTT. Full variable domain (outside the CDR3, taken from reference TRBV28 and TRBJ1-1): DVKVTQSSRYLVKRTGEKVFLECVQDMDHENMFWYRQDPGLGLRLIYFSYDVKMKEKGDIPEGYSVSREKKERFSLILESASTNQTSMYLCASSGGDALAEAFFGQGTRLTVV.

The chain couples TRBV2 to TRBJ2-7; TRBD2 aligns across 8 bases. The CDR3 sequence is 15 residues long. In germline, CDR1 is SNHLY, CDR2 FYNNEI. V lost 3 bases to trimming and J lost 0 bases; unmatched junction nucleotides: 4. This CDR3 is CASSEGSGDSYEQYF. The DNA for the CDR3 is TGTGCCAGCAGTGAGGGTAGCGGGGACTCCTACGAGCAGTACTTC.

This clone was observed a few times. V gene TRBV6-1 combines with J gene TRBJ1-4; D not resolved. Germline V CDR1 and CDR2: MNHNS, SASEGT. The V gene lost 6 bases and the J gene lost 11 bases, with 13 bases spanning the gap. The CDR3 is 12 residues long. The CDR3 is CASSHIGVKLFF. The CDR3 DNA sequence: TGTGCCAGCAGCCACATAGGAGTGAAACTGTTTTTT.

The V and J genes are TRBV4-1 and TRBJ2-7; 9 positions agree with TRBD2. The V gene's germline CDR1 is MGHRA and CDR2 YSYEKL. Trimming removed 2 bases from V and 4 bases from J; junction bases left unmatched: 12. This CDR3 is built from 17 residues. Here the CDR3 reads CASSQRLAADTGYEQYF. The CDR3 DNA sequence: TGCGCCAGCAGCCAAAGACTAGCGGCGGACACAGGGTACGAGCAGTACTTC.

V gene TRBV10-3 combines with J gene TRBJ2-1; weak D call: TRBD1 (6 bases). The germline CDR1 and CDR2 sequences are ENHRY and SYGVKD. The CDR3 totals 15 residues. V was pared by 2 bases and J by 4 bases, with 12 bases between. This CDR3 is CAISESGQTYNEQFF. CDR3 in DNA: TGTGCCATCAGTGAGAGCGGACAGACTTACAATGAGCAGTTCTTC.

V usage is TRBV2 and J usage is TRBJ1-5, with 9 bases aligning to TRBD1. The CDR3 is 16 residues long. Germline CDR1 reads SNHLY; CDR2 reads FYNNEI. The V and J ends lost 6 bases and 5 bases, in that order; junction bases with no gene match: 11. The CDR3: CASSGPPRQGDQPQHF. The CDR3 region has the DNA TGTGCCAGCAGCGGACCCCCTAGACAGGGGGATCAGCCCCAGCATTTT.

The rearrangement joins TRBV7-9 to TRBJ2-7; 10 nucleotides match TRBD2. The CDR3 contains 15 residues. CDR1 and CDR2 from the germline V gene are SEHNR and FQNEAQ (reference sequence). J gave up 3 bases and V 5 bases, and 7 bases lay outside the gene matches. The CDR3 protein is CASSPMSGRVYEQYF. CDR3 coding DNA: TGTGCCAGCAGCCCGATGAGCGGGAGGGTCTACGAGCAGTACTTC.

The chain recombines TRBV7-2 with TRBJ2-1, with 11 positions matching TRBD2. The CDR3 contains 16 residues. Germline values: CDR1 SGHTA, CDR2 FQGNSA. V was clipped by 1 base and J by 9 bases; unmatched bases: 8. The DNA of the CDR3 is TGTGCCAGCAGCTTAGTCCCGGGACTAGCGGTGGCTGAGCAGTTCTTC. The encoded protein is CASSLVPGLAVAEQFF.

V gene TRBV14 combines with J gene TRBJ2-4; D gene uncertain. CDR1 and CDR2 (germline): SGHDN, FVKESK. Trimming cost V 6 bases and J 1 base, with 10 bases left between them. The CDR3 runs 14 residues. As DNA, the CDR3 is TGTGCCAGCAGTCCCCGGGTGGCCAAAAACATTCAGTACTTC. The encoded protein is CASSPRVAKNIQYF.

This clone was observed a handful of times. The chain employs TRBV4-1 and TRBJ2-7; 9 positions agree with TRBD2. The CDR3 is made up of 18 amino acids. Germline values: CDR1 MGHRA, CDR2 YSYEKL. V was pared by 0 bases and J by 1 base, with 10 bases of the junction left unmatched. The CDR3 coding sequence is TGCGCCAGCAGCCAAGATCGGAACCCAGCGGGAGGTTCCTACGAGCAGTACTTC. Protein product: CASSQDRNPAGGSYEQYF.

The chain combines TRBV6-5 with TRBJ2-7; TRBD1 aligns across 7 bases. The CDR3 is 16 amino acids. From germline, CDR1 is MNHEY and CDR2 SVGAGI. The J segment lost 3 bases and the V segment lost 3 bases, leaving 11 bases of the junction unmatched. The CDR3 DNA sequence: TGTGCCAGCAGTTATTTTGCGAAGGGGGCGAGCTACGAGCAGTACTTC. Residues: CASSYFAKGASYEQYF.

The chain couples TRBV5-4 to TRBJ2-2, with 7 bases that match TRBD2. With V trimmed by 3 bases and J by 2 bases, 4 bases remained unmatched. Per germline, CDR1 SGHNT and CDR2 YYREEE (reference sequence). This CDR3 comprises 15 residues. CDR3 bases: TGTGCCAGCAGCTCGAGCGGGACTAACACCGGGGAGCTGTTTTTT. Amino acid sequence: CASSSSGTNTGELFF.

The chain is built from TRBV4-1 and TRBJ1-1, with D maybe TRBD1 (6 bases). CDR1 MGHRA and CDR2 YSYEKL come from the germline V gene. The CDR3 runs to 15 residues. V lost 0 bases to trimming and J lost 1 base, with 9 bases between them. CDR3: CASSQEGAGNTEAFF. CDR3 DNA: TGCGCCAGCAGCCAAGAGGGGGCGGGGAACACTGAAGCTTTCTTT.

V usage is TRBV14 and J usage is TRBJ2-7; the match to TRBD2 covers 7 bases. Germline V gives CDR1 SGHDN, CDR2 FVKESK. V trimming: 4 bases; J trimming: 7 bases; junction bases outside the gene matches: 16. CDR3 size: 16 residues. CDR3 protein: CASSRLAEQLIGEQYF. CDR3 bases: TGTGCCAGCAGCCGCCTAGCGGAGCAACTAATTGGGGAGCAGTACTTC.

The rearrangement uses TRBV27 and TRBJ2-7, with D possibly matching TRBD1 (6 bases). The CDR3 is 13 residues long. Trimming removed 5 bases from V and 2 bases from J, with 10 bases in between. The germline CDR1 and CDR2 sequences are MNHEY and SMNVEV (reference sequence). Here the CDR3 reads CASSHGQTYEQYF. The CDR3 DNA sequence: TGTGCCAGCAGTCACGGACAGACCTACGAGCAGTACTTC.

The CDR3 loop reads CASSERQGDGYEQYF. The CDR3 DNA reads as TGTGCCAGCAGTGAAAGACAGGGGGATGGTTACGAGCAGTACTTC. V gene TRBV6-1 combines with J gene TRBJ2-7; TRBD1 matches at 9 bases. The ends lost 2 bases at V and 4 bases at J; junction bases unmatched: 6. Per germline, CDR1 MNHNS and CDR2 SASEGT. The CDR3 loop spans 15 amino acids.